This paragraph covers one T cell receptor beta chain sequence. The antigen remains unidentified. The PCR used 60 Vbeta and 13 Jbeta primers. In the authors' methods: In a later analysis, 60 million to 90 million unique TCR beta chains included roughly 11 million shared by two or more donors. Assay: immunoSEQ multiplex PCR; the TCRdb copy retains only in-frame clones and omits some. V, J and clone size are taken as reported in that table, and D and trimming were inferred from the DNA itself. Its table records 150,000 or so clones. These data originate in a study of cytomegalovirus exposure and HLA in healthy donors. Whole-study results and caveats: Some TCR beta chains (164 of them) were listed as cytomegalovirus-associated.

V was clipped by 0 bases and J by 3 bases; unmatched bases: 4. CDR3 length: 16 residues. The germline V gene encodes CDR1 MGHRA and CDR2 YSYEKL. Source material: PBMCs. The V call is TRBV4-1, the J call TRBJ1-5; TRBD1 matches at 8 bases. The clonotype originates from a woman aged 55-75 years in good health and CMV-seronegative. The CDR3 region has the DNA TGCGCCAGCAGCCAAGAAGGGACAGGATCCAATCAGCCCCAGCATTTT. This sequence encodes CASSQEGTGSNQPQHF.